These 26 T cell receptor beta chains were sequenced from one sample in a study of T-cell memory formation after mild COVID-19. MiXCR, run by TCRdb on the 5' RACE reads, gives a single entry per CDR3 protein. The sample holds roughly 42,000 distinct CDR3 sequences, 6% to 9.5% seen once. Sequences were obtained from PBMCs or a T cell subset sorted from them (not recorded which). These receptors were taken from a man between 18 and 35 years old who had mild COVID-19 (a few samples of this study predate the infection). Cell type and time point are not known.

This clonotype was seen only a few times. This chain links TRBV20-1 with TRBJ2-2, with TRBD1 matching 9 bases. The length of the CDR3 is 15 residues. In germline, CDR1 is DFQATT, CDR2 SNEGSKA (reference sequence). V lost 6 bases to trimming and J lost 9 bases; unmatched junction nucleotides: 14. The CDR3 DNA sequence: TGCAGTGCCCGGGGACAGGGAACCTTTCAGCGGGAGCTGTTTTTT. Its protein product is CSARGQGTFQRELFF.

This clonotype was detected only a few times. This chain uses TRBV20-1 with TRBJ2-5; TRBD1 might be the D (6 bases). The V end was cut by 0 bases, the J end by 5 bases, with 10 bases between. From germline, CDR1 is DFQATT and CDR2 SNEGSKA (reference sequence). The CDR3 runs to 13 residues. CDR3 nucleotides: TGCAGTGCTAGAGACAGGGGCCGGGAGACCCAGTACTTC. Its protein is CSARDRGRETQYF.

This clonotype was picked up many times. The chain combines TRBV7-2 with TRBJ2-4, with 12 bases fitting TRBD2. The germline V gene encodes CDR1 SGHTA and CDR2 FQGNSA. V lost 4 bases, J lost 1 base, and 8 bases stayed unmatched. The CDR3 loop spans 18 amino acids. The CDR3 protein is CASSYGLAGTQAKNIQYF. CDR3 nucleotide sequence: TGTGCCAGCAGCTACGGACTAGCGGGAACACAGGCCAAAAACATTCAGTACTTC.

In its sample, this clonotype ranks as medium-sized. CDR3 sequence reads: CASSSQAGDSPLHF. CDR3 DNA sequence: TGTGCCAGCAGCTCCCAGGCCGGGGATTCACCCCTCCACTTT. J is TRBJ1-6 and V is TRBV7-2; no firm D call. This CDR3 spans 14 amino acids. The germline V gene has CDR1 SGHTA and CDR2 FQGNSA. With 4 bases removed from V and 8 bases from J, the gap between germline ends came to 12 bases.

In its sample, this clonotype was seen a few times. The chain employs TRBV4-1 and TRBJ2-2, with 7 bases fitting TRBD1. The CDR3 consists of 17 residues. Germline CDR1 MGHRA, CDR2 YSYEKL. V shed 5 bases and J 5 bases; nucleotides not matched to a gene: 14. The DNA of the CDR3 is TGCGCCAGCAGCTTCGGGGATCAGGGGGTTAAGACCGGGGAGCTGTTTTTT. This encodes CASSFGDQGVKTGELFF.

CDR3: CASSLGGFGETQYF. The CDR3 DNA follows: TGTGCCAGCAGCTTAGGGGGGTTTGGAGAGACCCAGTACTTC. The chain uses TRBV7-2 and TRBJ2-5; D tentatively reads TRBD1 or TRBD2 (5 bases each). V gave up 1 base and J gave up 4 bases, with 10 bases separating them. The CDR3 loop spans 14 amino acids. Germline values: CDR1 SGHTA, CDR2 FQGNSA.

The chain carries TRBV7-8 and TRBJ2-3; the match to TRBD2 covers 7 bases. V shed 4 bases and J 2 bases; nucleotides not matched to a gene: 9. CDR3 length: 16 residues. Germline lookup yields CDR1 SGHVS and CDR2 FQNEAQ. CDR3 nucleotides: TGTGCCAGCAGCTCCTGGTTGGCGGGGGACACAGATACGCAGTATTTT. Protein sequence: CASSSWLAGDTDTQYF.

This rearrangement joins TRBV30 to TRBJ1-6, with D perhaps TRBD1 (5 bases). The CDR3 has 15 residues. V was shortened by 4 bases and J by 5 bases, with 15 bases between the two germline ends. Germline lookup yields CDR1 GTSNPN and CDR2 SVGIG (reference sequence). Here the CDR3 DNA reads TGTGCCTGGACAGGGCTCGGGGCGAATAATTCACCCCTCCACTTT. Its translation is CAWTGLGANNSPLHF.

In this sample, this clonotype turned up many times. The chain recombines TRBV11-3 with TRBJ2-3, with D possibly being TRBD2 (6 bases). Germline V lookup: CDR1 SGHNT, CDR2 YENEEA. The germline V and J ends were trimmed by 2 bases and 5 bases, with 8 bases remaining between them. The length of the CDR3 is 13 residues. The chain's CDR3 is CASSLQGGDTQYF. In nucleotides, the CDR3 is TGTGCCAGCAGCTTACAGGGAGGAGATACGCAGTATTTT.

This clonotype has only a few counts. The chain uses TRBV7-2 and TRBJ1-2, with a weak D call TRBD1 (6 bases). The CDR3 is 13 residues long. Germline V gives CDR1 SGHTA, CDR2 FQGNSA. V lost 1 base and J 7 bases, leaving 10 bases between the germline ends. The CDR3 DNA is TGTGCCAGCAGCTTAGTTGAGGGGGGTGGCTACACCTTC. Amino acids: CASSLVEGGGYTF.

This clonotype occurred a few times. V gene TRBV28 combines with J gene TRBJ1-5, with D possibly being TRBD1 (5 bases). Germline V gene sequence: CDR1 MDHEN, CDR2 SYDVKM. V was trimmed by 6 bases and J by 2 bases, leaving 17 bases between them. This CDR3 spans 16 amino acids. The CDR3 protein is CASRDRGFRGNQPQHF. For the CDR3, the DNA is TGTGCCAGCAGAGATAGGGGCTTTAGGGGCAATCAGCCCCAGCATTTT.

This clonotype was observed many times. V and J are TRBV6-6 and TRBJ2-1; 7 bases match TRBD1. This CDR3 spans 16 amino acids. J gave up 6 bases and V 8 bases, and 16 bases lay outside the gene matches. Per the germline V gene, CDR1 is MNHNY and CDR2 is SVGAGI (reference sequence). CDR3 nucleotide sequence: TGTGCCAGCGGACAACACCCGGGACAGTTGGGCAATGAGCAGTTCTTC. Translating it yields CASGQHPGQLGNEQFF.

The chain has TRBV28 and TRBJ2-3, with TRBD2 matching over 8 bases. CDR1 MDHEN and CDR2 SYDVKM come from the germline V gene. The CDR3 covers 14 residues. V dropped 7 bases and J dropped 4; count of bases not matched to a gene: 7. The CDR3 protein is CASTQRGGSDTQYF. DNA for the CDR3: TGTGCCAGCACCCAACGGGGGGGCTCAGATACGCAGTATTTT.

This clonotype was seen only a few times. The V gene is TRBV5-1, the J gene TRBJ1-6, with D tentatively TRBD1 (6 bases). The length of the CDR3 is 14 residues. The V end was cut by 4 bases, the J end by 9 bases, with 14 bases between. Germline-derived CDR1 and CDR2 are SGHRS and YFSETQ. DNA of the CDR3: TGCGCCAGCAGCACCGGGACACGGGGTTCACCCCTCCACTTT. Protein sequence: CASSTGTRGSPLHF.

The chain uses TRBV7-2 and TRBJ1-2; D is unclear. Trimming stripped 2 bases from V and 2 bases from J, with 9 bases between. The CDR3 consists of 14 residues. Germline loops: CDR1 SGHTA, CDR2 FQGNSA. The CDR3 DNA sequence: TGTGCCAGCAGCTTATCAGGACTAAACTATGGCTACACCTTC. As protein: CASSLSGLNYGYTF.

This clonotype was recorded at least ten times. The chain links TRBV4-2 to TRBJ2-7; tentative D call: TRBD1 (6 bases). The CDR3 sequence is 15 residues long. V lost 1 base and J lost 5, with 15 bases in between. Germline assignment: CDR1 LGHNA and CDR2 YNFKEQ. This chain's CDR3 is CASSQVPGQSHEQYF. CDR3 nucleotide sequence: TGTGCCAGCAGCCAAGTTCCCGGACAGTCCCACGAGCAGTACTTC.

CDR3 coding DNA: TGCGCCAGCAGCTTGGCCCTGGCGGGGGGAAGGGATACGCAGTATTTT. Residues: CASSLALAGGRDTQYF. The chain combines TRBV5-1 with TRBJ2-3, with TRBD2 matching 8 bases. Germline V gene lookup returns CDR1 SGHRS and CDR2 YFSETQ. The CDR3 is made up of 16 amino acids. Germline trimming cut 0 bases from V and 6 bases from J; bases unmatched to any gene: 9.

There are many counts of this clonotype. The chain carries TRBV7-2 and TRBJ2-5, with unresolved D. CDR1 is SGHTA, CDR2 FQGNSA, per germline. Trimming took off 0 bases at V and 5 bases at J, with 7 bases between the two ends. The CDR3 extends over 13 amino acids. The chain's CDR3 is CASSLAISETQYF. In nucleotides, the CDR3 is TGTGCCAGCAGCTTAGCAATTTCGGAGACCCAGTACTTC. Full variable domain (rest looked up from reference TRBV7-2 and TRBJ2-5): GAGVSQSPSNKVTEKGKDVELRCDPISGHTALYWYRQSLGQGLEFLIYFQGNSAPDKSGLPSDRFSAERTGGSVSTLTIQRTQQEDSAVYLCASSLAISETQYFGPGTRLLVL.

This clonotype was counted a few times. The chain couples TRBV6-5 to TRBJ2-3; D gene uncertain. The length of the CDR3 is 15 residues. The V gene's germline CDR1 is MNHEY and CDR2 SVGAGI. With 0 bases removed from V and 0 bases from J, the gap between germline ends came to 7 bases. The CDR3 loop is CASSYSSLSTDTQYF. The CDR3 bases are TGTGCCAGCAGTTACTCGTCGCTTAGCACAGATACGCAGTATTTT.

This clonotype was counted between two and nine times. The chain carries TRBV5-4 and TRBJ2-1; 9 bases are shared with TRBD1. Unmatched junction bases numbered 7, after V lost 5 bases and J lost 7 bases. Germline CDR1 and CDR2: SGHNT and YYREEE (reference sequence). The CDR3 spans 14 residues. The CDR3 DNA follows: TGTGCCAGCAGTACGGGACAGGGCGATAATGAGCAGTTCTTC. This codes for CASSTGQGDNEQFF. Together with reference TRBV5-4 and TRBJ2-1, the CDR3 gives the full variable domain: ETGVTQSPTHLIKTRGQQVTLRCSSQSGHNTVSWYQQALGQGPQFIFQYYREEENGRGNFPPRFSGLQFPNYSSELNVNALELDDSALYLCASSTGQGDNEQFFGPGTRLTVL.

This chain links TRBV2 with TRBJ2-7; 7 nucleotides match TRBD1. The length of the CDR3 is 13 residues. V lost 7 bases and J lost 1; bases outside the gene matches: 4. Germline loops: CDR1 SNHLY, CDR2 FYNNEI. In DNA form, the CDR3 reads TGTGCCAGCAAATCGACAGGGTCCTACGAGCAGTACGTC. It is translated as CASKSTGSYEQYV.

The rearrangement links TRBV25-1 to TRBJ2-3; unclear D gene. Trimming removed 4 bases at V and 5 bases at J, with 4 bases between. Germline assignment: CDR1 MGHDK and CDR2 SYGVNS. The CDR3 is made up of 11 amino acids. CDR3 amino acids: CASSVRDTQYF. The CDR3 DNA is TGTGCCAGCAGTGTCCGAGATACGCAGTATTTT.

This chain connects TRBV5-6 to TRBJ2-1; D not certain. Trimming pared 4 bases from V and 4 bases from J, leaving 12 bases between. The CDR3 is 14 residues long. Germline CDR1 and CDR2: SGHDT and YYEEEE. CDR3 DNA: TGTGCCAGCAGCGGTCCGGCTTATTACAATGAGCAGTTCTTC. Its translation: CASSGPAYYNEQFF.

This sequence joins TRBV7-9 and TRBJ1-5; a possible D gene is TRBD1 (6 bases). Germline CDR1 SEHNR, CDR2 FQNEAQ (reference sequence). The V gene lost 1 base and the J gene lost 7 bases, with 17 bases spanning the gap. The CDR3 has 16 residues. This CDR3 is CASSLDTGATGQPQHF. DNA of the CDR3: TGTGCCAGCAGCTTAGACACGGGGGCTACCGGGCAGCCCCAGCATTTT.

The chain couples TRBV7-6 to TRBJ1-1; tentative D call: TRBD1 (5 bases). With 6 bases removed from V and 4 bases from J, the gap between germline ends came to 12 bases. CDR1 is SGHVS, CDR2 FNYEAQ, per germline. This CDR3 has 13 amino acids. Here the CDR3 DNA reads TGTGCCAGCAGTAGGACCCAGGGCACTGAAGCTTTCTTT. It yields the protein CASSRTQGTEAFF.

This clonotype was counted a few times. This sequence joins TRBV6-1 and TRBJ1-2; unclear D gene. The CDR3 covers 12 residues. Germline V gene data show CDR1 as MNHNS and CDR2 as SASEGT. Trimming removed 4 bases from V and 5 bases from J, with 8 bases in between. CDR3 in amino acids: CASSVSEYGYTF. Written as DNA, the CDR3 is TGTGCCAGCAGTGTTTCTGAGTATGGCTACACCTTC.